Sequencing of this T cell receptor beta chain was carried out in a study of monozygotic twins with inflammatory bowel disease. About this clonotype itself: Its antigen is as yet unknown.

Study-wide results and caveats: Separate T cell subtypes could not be resolved from one another.

For every sample, eight separate reactions were used to make cDNA. Amplification of TCRalpha and TCRbeta cDNA involved two nested PCRs that ran for approximately 17 and 9 cycles. TCRdb reprocessed the 5' RACE reads and keeps a single row for each CDR3 protein, giving no DNA. The sample table includes approximately 120,000 distinct CDR3 sequences. The CDR3 extends over 11 amino acids. Germline V gene sequence: CDR1 PRHDT, CDR2 FYEKMQ (reference sequence). The chain carries TRBV13 and TRBJ1-1. This TCR derives from a human donor with ulcerative colitis or Crohn's disease, or a healthy co-twin of an affected twin (not recorded which). What was sequenced was blood. CDR3 amino acids: CASSFQVEAFF.